The entry that follows covers one T cell receptor beta chain sequence. What it binds is not known. Other nucleotide sequences in the sample specify the same CDR3. This specimen comes from a study of shared clonotypes between healthy human individuals. Study as a whole: CD4 naive cells filled three plates per donor, CD4 memory three, CD8 naive two and CD8 memory one. Whole-study findings and limits: All-four-donor shared clonotypes had higher generation probabilities than non-shared clonotypes did.

The DNA input per sorted-subset replicate PCR was roughly 0.2 ug, corresponding to tens of thousands of T cell genomes. Assay: immunoSEQ multiplex PCR; the TCRdb copy retains only in-frame clones and omits some. This table holds 2 million to 2.5 million clones, less than 95% found once. Naive CD8 populations comprised CD45RO-negative cells positively selected for CCR7, excluding terminally differentiated effector memory CD45RA+ cells. Those who donated, Caucasian adults without exception, all lived in Nashville, Tennessee. This TCR was sampled from a man aged 18 to 29 in good health. The sequencing input was naive CD8+ T cells sorted from blood.

The CDR3 sequence: CASSQVPNTEAFF. As DNA, the CDR3 is TGCGCCAGCAGCCAAGTCCCGAACACTGAAGCTTTCTTT. The V and J genes are TRBV4-3 and TRBJ1-1; no firm D call. The V gene lost 1 base and the J gene lost 1 base, with 4 bases spanning the gap. From germline, CDR1 is LGHNA and CDR2 YSLEER. This CDR3 has 13 residues.